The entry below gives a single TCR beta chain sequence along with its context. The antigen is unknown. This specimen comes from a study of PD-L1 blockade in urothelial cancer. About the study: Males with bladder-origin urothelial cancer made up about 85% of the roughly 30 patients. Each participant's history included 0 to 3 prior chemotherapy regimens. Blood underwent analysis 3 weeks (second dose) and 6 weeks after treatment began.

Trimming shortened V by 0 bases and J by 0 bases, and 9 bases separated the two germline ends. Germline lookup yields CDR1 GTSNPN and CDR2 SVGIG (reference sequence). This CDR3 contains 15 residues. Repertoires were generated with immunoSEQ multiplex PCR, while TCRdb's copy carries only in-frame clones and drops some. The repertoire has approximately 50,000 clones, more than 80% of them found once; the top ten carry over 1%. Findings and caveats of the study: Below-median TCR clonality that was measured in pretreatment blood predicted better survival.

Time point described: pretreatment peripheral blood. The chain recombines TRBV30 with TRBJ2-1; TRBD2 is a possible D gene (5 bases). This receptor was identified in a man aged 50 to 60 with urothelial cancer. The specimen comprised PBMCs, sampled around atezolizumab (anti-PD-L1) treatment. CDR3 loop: CAWSVNGVSYNEQFF. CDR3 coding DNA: TGTGCCTGGAGTGTAAACGGGGTCTCCTACAATGAGCAGTTCTTC.